This TCR beta chain originates from a study of regulatory T cells in long-lasting Graves disease (dated by TCRdb to the early 2020s). Background on the whole study: Antithyroid drugs had been taken for less than 3 months by newly diagnosed Graves' disease patients. Peripheral blood TCR sequencing and RNA sequencing compared persistent Graves' disease patients with newly diagnosed Graves' disease patients. The study was registered as a clinical trial and conducted in China. A total of roughly 35 samples underwent TCR sequencing: about 13 from persistent and some 20 from newly diagnosed Graves' disease patients. What the research found in general, with its limitations: Compared with newly diagnosed patients, patients with persistent Graves' disease had lower TCR Shannon entropy and fewer highly expanded clones, which suggests clonal expansion. TRBV28, TRBJ1-2 and TRBJ2-5 were preferentially used in persistent disease, while TRBV20-1 and TRBJ2-1 were favored in newly diagnosed disease. Only the TCR beta chain was sequenced and analyzed. Because the primary lesion, thyroid tissue, could not be accessed, the study looked at peripheral blood alone. As a limitation, the authors acknowledged that the small sample size may reduce accuracy. A larger number of public clonotypes was shared among persistent patients (around 2,500) than among newly diagnosed patients (around 890).

CDR1 GTSNPN and CDR2 SVGIG were looked up in the germline V gene (reference sequence). The CDR3 runs 13 residues from the cysteine to the phenylalanine. Only the CDR3 part of the read is kept: 39 bases, read in frame from the first base. The time point label for this specimen denotes: newly diagnosed GD, antithyroid drugs for less than 3 months. For both TCR sequencing and RNA sequencing, RNA was extracted from PBMCs using TRIzol. The diagnosis of Graves' disease was made according to American Thyroid Association guidelines. Recruitment of patients was carried out at an endocrinology department in Xi'an, China. Each patient gave approximately 9.7 milliliters of peripheral blood, collected in an EDTA anticoagulant tube. Ficoll Paque Plus density gradient separation was used to isolate PBMCs, and no further T cell sorting was performed. An Agilent 2100 Bioanalyzer and agarose gel were used to check RNA quality, and a NanoDrop 2000 was used to measure RNA concentration.

This clonotype was seen only a few times. The antigen it recognizes is unknown. Relative to the germline gene, one junction end is altered; a read error may explain this. The library came from multiplex PCR. TCRdb records Illumina HiSeq 4000 as the sequencer. TCR beta libraries were built with iRepertoire HTBI primers and Arm-PCR amplification of CDR3 regions. Gel purification was performed on PCR products prior to sequencing. The authors' analysis ran thus. Gene usage analysis of CDR3 amino acid clonotypes relied on the 55 to 80 TRBV and 13 to 15 TRBJ segments identified across samples. Filtered high-quality paired reads were merged into contigs using COPE and FqMerger. BLAST was used to align contigs to the IMGT TRBV, TRBD and TRBJ reference genes, and CDR3 was defined following IMGT. Any clonotype with a frequency above 0.1% was classified as a highly expanded clone. Shannon entropy served as the measure of repertoire diversity, while the Gini coefficient captured V-J evenness. Public clonotypes were defined as clonotypes shared by more than one individual. TCRdb trimmed the raw reads at Q25, called clones with MiXCR and kept productive beta chains. One record per CDR3 amino acid sequence lists the most common genes and DNA. These V and J calls derive from TCRdb rather than the authors' analysis. In all, the sample holds under 700,000 distinct CDR3 sequences, and roughly 15% of those were seen once. The ten largest make up 20% to 30% of the sample.

These data also featured in a second study, about T cells in Graves' hyperthyroidism and ophthalmopathy. From that second study: Stable Graves' hyperthyroidism was defined as no progression to ophthalmopathy during 18 months of follow-up. Hyperthyroidism patients were newly diagnosed, with disease duration under 2 months, and aged 18 to 65 years. Patients with uncontrolled infections, other autoimmune diseases, pregnancy or lactation were excluded. Clinical symptoms, serum thyroxine and TRAb, thyroid ultrasound, and orbital computed tomography formed the basis for the diagnoses. The TCR CDR3 was subjected to a first round of RT-PCR using the HTBI primer set and the Qiagen OneStep RT-PCR kit. Most expanded thyroid clonotypes (frequency above 0.001) were also detected in blood, suggesting blood repertoires may reflect thyroid immune responses. A model built on a 13 V-J signature distinguished ophthalmopathy from stable hyperthyroidism, reaching about 88% sensitivity and about 81% specificity in cross-validation and 80%/75% in testing. During validation, the model predicted progression to ophthalmopathy a median of approximately 6.5 months ahead of onset, with approximately 71% sensitivity and 72% to 80% specificity. To identify TCR V-J signatures that set the groups apart, the researchers used a discovery cohort of more than 95 patients, made up of around 42 with Graves' ophthalmopathy and some 58 with stable Graves' hyperthyroidism. Prospective prediction of ophthalmopathy was tested in an independent validation cohort of some 19 hyperthyroidism patients and 15 to 17 patients who later progressed to ophthalmopathy. The approximately 90 discovery patients were randomly split 7:3 into training and test sets. In addition, the study compared T-cell repertoires in thyroid tissue and in blood from several Graves' hyperthyroidism patients. After blood sampling, hyperthyroidism patients were treated with methimazole at a starting dose of 30 mg daily, and ophthalmopathy patients were treated with high-dose intravenous methylprednisolone. A second multiplex PCR round built the libraries, followed by size selection and purification. Sequencing of the libraries was done on an Illumina HiSeq2000 using paired-end 100 bp reads. Raw data were processed with SOAPnuke, discarding reads with adapters, uncalled bases, mean Phred below 15, or no exact constant-primer or identifier match. COPE v1.2.5 was used to merge the high-quality paired reads, and each unique nucleotide sequence was defined as a clonotype. Clonotypes were aligned to IMGT TRBV, TRBD and TRBJ reference segments using MiTCR v1.1. The analysis included only V-J combinations with a frequency above 0.0001, which together covered 99.2% of the repertoires. A TCS score was defined as the ratio between F50 (clonal expansion) and ExV (chaos), using BLOSUM62-based TCRdist between CDR3 peptides within each V-J. Welch's t-statistics and random forest reduced some 510 V-J features to fewer than 15, which were used in a naive Bayes classifier (R e1071). No statistical method was used to fix the sample size in advance, and group allocation was not hidden from the investigators. The paper reports TCR Vbeta CDR3 sequencing of over 120 peripheral blood samples: 40 or so ophthalmopathy, approximately 74 hyperthyroidism and approximately 17 progressor patients.

The starting material was peripheral blood mononuclear cells (PBMCs), obtained at new diagnosis, from a patient treated with antithyroid drugs. This receptor was obtained from a woman aged 35-65 years with Graves disease. Donor details come from another sample of the same person, matched by shared clones. Rearrangement joined TRBV30 to TRBJ2-5; a stretch of 8 junction bases matches TRBD2. CDR3 sequence: CAWIPGGQETQCF. The DNA is TGTGCCTGGATCCCGGGAGGGCAAGAGACCCAGTGCTTC.